This T cell receptor beta chain appears in the sequencing data of a study of vaccination effects on CD4 cells after COVID-19. Study summary: IL-2 at 10 IU/ml and peptides at around 10 ug/ml were added to cultured PBMC, around 2.2 million per well. Study-level results: In vaccinees who were healthy, merely 1 out of 255 vaccine-induced clones cross-reacted with common cold coronaviruses. Late post-vaccination, clones induced by infection and those induced by vaccine underwent marked clonal contraction.

Here immunoSEQ multiplex PCR was the method, and the copy in TCRdb shows in-frame clones only, minus some. The sample records 70,000 or so clones, more than 70% being singletons. This clone was seen more than once but under ten times. Its antigen is unknown. Culture lasted about ten days before CD4+ T cell isolation. Half the medium was swapped for IL-2 medium on days 3 and 7. The TCR sequence derives from a human donor who received a COVID-19 vaccine. This specimen consisted of CD4+ T cells from PBMCs cultured without peptide, obtained before COVID-19 vaccination.

CDR3 loop: CASSSSTGVHEQFF. In nucleotides, the CDR3 is TGTGCCAGCAGCTCAAGTACAGGGGTGCATGAGCAGTTCTTC. The J gene is TRBJ2-1, the V gene TRBV9; 7 bases align to TRBD1. With V trimmed by 4 bases and J by 8 bases, 9 bases remained unmatched. This CDR3 comprises 14 residues. The V gene's germline CDR1 is SGDLS and CDR2 YYNGEE.